This TCR beta chain was recovered during a study of blood T cell repertoires in COVID-19. Study context: Acute and convalescent COVID-19 samples came from the United States, Italy and Spain. T cells, B-cell-depleted T cells, or PBMCs provided the cDNA or gDNA that served as material.

As handled by the study authors: For nucleated cells, counts were estimated from reference gene primer amplification. Measured with immunoSEQ multiplex PCR; TCRdb has only the in-frame clones, and not every one. V, J and clone size reflect that table, while D and trimming were determined from the DNA. There are roughly 140,000 clones in the sample; approximately 80% occur only once, and 35% to 40% lies in the top ten. Germline-derived CDR1 and CDR2 are LNHDA and SQIVND (reference sequence). Unmatched junction bases numbered 2, after V lost 2 bases and J lost 3 bases. This CDR3 is built from 15 residues.

The chain joins TRBV19 to TRBJ2-1, with 9 bases matching TRBD1. Material: peripheral blood. The source of this sequence is a human donor in a cohort sampled during active COVID-19. DNA of the CDR3: TGTGCCAGTAGTATACAGGGACAGGGCTACAATGAGCAGTTCTTC. It encodes CASSIQGQGYNEQFF.